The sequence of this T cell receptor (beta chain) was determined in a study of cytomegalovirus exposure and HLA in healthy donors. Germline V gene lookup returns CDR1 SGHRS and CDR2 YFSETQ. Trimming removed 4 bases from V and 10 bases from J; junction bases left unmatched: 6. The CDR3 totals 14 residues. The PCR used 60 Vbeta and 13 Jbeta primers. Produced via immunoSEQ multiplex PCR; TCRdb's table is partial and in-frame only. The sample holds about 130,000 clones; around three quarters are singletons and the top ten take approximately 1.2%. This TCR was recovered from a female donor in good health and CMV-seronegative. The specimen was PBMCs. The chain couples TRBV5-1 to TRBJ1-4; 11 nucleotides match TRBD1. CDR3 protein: CASSPGTGGRKLFF. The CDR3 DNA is TGCGCCAGCAGCCCCGGGACAGGGGGTAGAAAACTGTTTTTT.